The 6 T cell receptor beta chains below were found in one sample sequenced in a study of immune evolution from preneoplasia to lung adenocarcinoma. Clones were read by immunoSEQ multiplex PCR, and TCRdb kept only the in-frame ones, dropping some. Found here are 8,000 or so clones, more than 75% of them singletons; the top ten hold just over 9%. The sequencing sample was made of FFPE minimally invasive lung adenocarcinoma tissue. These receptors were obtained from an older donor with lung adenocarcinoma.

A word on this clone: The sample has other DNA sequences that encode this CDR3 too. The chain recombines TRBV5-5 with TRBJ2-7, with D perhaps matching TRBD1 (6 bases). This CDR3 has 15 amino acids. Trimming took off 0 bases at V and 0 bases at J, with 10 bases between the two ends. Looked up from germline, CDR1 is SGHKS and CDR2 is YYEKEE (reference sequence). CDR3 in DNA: TGTGCCAGCAGCTTGGCACCGGACAGCTCCTACGAGCAGTACTTC. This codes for CASSLAPDSSYEQYF.

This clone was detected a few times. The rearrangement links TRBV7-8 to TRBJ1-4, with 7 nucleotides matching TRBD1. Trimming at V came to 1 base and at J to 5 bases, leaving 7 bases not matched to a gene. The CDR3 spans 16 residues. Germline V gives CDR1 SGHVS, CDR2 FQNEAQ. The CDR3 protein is CASSLVFQGGNEKLFF. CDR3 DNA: TGTGCCAGCAGCTTAGTTTTTCAGGGGGGAAATGAAAAACTGTTTTTT.

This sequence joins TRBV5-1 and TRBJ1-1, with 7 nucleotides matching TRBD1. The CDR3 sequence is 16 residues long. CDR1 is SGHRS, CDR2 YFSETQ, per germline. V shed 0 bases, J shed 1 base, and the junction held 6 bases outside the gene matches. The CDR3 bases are TGCGCCAGCAGCTTGGTTGGAGGGACAGCGAACACTGAAGCTTTCTTT. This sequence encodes CASSLVGGTANTEAFF.

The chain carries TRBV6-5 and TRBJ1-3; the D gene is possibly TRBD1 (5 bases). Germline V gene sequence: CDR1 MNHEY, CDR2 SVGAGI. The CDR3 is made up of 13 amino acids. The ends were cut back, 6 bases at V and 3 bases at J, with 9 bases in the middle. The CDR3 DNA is TGTGCCAGCAGGGGGACTGTTGGAAACACCATATATTTT. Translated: CASRGTVGNTIYF.

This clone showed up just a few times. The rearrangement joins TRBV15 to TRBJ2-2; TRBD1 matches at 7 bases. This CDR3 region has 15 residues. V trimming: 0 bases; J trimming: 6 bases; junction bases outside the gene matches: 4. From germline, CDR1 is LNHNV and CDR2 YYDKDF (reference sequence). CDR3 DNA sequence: TGTGCCACCAGCAGAGATGTGACAGGGTCCGGGGAGCTGTTTTTT. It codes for CATSRDVTGSGELFF.

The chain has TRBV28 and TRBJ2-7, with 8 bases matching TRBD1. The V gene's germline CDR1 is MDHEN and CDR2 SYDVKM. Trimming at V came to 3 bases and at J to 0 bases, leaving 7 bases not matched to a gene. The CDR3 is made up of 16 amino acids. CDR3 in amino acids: CASSFQTGTGSYEQYF. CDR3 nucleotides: TGTGCCAGCAGTTTTCAGACCGGGACAGGCTCCTACGAGCAGTACTTC.